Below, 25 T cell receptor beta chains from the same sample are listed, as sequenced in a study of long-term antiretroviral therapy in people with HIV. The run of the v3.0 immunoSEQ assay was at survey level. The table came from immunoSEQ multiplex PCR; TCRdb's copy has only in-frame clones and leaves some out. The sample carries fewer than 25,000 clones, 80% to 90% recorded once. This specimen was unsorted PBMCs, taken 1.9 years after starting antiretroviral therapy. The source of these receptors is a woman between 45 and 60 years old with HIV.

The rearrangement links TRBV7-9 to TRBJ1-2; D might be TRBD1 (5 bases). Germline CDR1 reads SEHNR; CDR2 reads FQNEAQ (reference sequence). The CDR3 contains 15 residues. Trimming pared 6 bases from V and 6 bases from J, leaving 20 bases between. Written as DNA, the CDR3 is TGTGCCAGCAGGGATGGAGGGGACCTTAAAAATGGCTACACCTTC. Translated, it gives CASRDGGDLKNGYTF.

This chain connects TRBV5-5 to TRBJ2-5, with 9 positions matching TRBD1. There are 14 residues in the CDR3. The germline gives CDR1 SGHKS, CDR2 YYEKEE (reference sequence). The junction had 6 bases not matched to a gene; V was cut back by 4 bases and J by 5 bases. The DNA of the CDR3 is TGTGCCAGCAGCGAGGACAGGGGCTTGGAGACCCAGTACTTC. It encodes CASSEDRGLETQYF. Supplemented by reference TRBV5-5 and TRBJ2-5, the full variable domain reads DAGVTQSPTHLIKTRGQQVTLRCSPISGHKSVSWYQQVLGQGPQFIFQYYEKEERGRGNFPDRFSARQFPNYSSELNVNALLLGDSALYLCASSEDRGLETQYFGPGTRLLVL.

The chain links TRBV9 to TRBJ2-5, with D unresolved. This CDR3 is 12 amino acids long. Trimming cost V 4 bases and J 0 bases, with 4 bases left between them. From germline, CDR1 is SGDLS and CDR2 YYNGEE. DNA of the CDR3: TGTGCCAGCAGCCCCAACCAAGAGACCCAGTACTTC. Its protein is CASSPNQETQYF. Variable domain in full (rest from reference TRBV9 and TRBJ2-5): DSGVTQTPKHLITATGQRVTLRCSPRSGDLSVYWYQQSLDQGLQFLIQYYNGEERAKGNILERFSAQQFPDLHSELNLSSLELGDSALYFCASSPNQETQYFGPGTRLLVL.

The CDR3 protein is CASSSTGTALGKNIQYF. The CDR3 DNA is TGTGCCAGCAGTAGCACCGGGACAGCGCTGGGCAAAAACATTCAGTACTTC. The chain couples TRBV28 to TRBJ2-4; 7 bases are a match to TRBD1. The V gene end was trimmed by 5 bases and the J gene end by 3 bases; junction bases not matched to a gene: 13. The CDR3 sequence is 17 residues long. Germline CDR1 reads MDHEN; CDR2 reads SYDVKM.

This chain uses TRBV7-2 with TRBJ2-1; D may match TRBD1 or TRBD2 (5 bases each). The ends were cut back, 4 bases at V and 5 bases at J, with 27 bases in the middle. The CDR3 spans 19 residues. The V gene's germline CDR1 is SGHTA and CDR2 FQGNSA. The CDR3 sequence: CASSSISARQRPGNNEQFF. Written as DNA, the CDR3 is TGTGCCAGCAGCTCCATCTCGGCCAGACAGCGGCCTGGGAACAATGAGCAGTTCTTC.

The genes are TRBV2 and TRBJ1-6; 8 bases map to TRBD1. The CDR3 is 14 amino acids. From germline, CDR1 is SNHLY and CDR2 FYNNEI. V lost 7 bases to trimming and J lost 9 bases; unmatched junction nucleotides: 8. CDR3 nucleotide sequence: TGTGCCAGCACCCAACAGGGGGAGCCTTCACCCCTCCACTTT. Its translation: CASTQQGEPSPLHF.

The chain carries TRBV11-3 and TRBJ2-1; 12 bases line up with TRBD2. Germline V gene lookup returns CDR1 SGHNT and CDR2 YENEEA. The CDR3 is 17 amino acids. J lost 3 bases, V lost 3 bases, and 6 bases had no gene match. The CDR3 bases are TGTGCCAGCAGCTTGGTGTCTAGCGGGGGGGTCTACAATGAGCAGTTCTTC. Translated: CASSLVSSGGVYNEQFF.

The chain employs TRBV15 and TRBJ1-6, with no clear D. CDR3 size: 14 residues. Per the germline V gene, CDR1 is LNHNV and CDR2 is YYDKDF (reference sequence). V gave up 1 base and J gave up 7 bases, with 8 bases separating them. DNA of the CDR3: TGTGCCACCAGCAGAGGGGAAGGGAATTCACCCCTCCACTTT. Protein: CATSRGEGNSPLHF.

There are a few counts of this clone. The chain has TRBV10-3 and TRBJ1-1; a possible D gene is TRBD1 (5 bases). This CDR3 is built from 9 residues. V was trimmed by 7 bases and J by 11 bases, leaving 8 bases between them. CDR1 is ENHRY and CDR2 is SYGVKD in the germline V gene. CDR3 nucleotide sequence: TGTGCCATCAAGGGGCCGGCTTTCTTT. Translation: CAIKGPAFF.

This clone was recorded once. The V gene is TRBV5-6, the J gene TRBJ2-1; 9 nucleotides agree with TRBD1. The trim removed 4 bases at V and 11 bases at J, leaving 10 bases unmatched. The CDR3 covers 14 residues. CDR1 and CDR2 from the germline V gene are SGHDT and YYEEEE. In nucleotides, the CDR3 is TGTGCCAGCAGCCTACCGGGACAGGGAGAAAAGCAGTTCTTC. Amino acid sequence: CASSLPGQGEKQFF.

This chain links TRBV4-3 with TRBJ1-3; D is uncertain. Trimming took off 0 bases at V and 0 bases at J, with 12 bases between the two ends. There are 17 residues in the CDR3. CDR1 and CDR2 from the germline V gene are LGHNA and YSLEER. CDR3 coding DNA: TGCGCCAGCAGCCAAGAAGGTCCGCGGTTCTCTGGAAACACCATATATTTT. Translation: CASSQEGPRFSGNTIYF.

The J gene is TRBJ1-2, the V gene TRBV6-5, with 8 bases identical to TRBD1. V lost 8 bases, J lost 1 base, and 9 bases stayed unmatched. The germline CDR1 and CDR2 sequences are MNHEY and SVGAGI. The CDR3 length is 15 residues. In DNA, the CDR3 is TGTGCCAGCGGAGGACAGGGACCTTTTAACTATGGCTACACCTTC. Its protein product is CASGGQGPFNYGYTF.

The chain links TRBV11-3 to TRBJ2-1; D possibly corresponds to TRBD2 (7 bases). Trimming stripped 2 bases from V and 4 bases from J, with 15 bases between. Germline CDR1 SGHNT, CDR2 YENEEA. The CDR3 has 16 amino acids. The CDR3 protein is CASSLRGGGLYNEQFF. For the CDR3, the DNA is TGTGCCAGCAGCTTAAGAGGGGGGGGACTTTACAATGAGCAGTTCTTC.

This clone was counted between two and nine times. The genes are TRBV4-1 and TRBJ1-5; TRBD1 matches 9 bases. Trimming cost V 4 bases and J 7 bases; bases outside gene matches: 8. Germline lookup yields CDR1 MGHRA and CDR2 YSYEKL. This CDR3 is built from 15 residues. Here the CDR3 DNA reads TGCGCCAGCAGCCCCGGGACAGGGAGTTTGCAGCCCCAGCATTTT. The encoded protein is CASSPGTGSLQPQHF.

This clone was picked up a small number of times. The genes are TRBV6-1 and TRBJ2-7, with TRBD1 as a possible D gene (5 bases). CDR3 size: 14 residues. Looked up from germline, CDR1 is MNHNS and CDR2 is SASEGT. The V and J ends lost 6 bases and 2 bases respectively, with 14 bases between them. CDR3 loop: CASSPDIGPYEQYF. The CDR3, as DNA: TGTGCCAGCAGCCCGGACATAGGGCCCTACGAGCAGTACTTC.

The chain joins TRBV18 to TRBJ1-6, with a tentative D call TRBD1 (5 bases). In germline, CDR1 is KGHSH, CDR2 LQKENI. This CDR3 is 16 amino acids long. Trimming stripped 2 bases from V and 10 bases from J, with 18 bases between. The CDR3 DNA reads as TGTGCCAGCTCACCAGGCGGCCCAGGGCTAGAATCACCCCTCCACTTT. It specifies CASSPGGPGLESPLHF.

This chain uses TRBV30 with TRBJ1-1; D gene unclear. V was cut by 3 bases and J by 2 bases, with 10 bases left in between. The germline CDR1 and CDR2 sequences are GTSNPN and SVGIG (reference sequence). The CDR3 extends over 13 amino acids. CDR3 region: CAWSGSVNTEAFF. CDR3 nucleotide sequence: TGTGCCTGGAGCGGATCCGTTAACACTGAAGCTTTCTTT.

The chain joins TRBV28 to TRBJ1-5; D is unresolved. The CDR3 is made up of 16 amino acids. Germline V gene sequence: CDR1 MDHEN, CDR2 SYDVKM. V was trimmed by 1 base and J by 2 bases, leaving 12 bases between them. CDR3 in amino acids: CASSLFSLRGNQPQHF. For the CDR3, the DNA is TGTGCCAGCAGTTTATTTTCCCTGAGAGGCAATCAGCCCCAGCATTTT.

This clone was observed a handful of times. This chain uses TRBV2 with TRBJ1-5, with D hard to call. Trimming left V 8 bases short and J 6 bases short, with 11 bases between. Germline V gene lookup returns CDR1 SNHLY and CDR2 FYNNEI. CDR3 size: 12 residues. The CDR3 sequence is CASGTESQPQHF. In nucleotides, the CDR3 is TGTGCCAGCGGAACGGAGAGTCAGCCCCAGCATTTT.

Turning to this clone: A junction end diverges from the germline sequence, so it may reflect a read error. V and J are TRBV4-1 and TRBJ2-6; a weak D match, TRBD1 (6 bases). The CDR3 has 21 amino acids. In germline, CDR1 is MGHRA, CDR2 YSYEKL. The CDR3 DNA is TGCGCCAGCAGTCAAGTCAGGCTGGACAGATCTGTCAACTCTGGGGCCAACGTCCTGACTTTC. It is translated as CASSQVRLDRSVNSGANVLTF.

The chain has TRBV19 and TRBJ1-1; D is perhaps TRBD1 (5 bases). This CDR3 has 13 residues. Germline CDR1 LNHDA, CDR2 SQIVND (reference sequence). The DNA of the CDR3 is TGTGCTACACGCAGACAGATGAACACTGAAGCTTTCTTT. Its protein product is CATRRQMNTEAFF.

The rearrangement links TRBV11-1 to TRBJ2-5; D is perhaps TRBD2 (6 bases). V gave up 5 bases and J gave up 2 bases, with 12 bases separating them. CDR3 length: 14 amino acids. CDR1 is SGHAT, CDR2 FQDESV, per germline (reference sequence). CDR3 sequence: CASSRGSGQETQYF. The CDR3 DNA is TGTGCCAGCAGCCGGGGGAGCGGACAAGAGACCCAGTACTTC.

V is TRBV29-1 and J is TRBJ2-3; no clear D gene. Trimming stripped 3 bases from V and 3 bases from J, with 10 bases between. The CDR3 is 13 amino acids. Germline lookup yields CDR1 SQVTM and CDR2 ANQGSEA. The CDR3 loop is CSVELYATDTQYF. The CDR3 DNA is TGCAGCGTTGAGCTTTACGCTACAGATACGCAGTATTTT.

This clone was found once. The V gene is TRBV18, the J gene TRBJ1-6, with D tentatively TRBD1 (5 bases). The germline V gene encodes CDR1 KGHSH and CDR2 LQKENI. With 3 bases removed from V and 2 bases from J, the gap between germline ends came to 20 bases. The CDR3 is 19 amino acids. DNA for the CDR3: TGTGCCAGCTCACCTTCCTTGGGGTCCGTGGACACCTATAATTCACCCCTCCACTTT. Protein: CASSPSLGSVDTYNSPLHF.

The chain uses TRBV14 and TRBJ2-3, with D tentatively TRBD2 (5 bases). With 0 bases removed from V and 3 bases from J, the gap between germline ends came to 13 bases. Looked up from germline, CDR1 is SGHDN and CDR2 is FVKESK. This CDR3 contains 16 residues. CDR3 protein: CASSQEGIEGTDTQYF. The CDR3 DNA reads TGTGCCAGCAGCCAAGAAGGGATCGAGGGTACAGATACGCAGTATTTT.